Below, one TCR beta chain is given with its context. Its specificity is unknown. Of the isolated RNA, all was reverse transcribed, and so the sequenced material was expressed TCRB transcripts. The protocol was immunoSEQ multiplex PCR, while the TCRdb copy is restricted to in-frame clones and leaves out a portion. The sample carries 150,000 to 200,000 clones, 63% recorded once. The CDR3 totals 14 residues. V lost 3 bases and J lost 6, with 15 bases in between. This entry belongs to a study of beta chain features in type 1 diabetes. The study, taken as a whole, reports: When Type 1 diabetes patients were examined, their TCRB CDR3s proved moderately but significantly shorter in all four CD4+ subsets.

The sample comprised naive CD4+ T cells from blood. J is TRBJ2-7 and V is TRBV23-1; D not certain. TRBV23-1 is recorded as an ORF, its role being uncertain. This receptor was identified in a man aged 30 to 39 with type 1 diabetes. The CDR3 nucleotides are TGCGCCAGCAGTCACCCCGGTACATGTTCCGAGCAGTACTTC. Translated: CASSHPGTCSEQYF.